Presented here are 30 T cell receptor beta chains from one specimen sequenced in a study of blood T cells in healthy people across ages. The second PCR ran about 6 to 11 cycles with a sample-barcoded 5' primer and J-beta primers. TCRdb independently ran MiXCR on the 5' RACE reads; one entry per CDR3 protein. This table holds roughly 730,000 distinct CDR3 sequences, just over 55% found once. The sample taken for sequencing was blood. These receptors originate from a man aged 35 to 55 in good health.

V and J are TRBV3-1 and TRBJ2-7; TRBD2 is a possible D gene (6 bases). Trimming shortened V by 2 bases and J by 10 bases, and 12 bases separated the two germline ends. The CDR3 is made up of 12 amino acids. Germline CDR1 is LGHDT and CDR2 is YNNKEL (reference sequence). The CDR3 loop reads CASSQKGGLQYF. As DNA, the CDR3 is TGTGCCAGCAGCCAAAAAGGAGGGCTTCAGTACTTC.

The V and J genes are TRBV7-6 and TRBJ2-5; TRBD2 agrees at 9 bases. Germline V CDR1 and CDR2: SGHVS, FNYEAQ. This CDR3 has 16 residues. V gave up 5 bases and J gave up 2 bases; unmatched junction bases: 9. For the CDR3, the DNA is TGTGCCAGCAGCCTCTCGACTAGCGGAGAACAAGAGACCCAGTACTTC. It encodes CASSLSTSGEQETQYF.

The rearrangement links TRBV20-1 to TRBJ1-1; D is perhaps TRBD1 (5 bases). Per the germline V gene, CDR1 is DFQATT and CDR2 is SNEGSKA (reference sequence). The CDR3 contains 15 residues. V gave up 6 bases and J gave up 1 base, with 18 bases separating them. The CDR3 DNA reads as TGCAGTGCAAGGCAGGGAAATACCAGGAACACTGAAGCTTTCTTT. It translates to CSARQGNTRNTEAFF.

V is TRBV15 and J is TRBJ1-5; D gene unclear. CDR3 size: 13 residues. Trimming pared 8 bases from V and 5 bases from J, leaving 13 bases between. Germline V gene sequence: CDR1 LNHNV, CDR2 YYDKDF (reference sequence). CDR3 bases: TGTGCCACCGGCGGAGAAGGTGATCAGCCCCAGCATTTT. Its protein product is CATGGEGDQPQHF.

The chain recombines TRBV15 with TRBJ2-1; 8 nucleotides line up with TRBD1. Germline V gene data show CDR1 as LNHNV and CDR2 as YYDKDF (reference sequence). V shed 0 bases and J 2 bases; nucleotides not matched to a gene: 6. The CDR3 is made up of 17 amino acids. The CDR3 region is CATSRDYGTGAYNEQFF. Here the CDR3 DNA reads TGTGCCACCAGCAGAGATTACGGGACAGGAGCCTACAATGAGCAGTTCTTC.

The rearrangement uses TRBV20-1 and TRBJ2-3; TRBD2 might be the D (6 bases). Trimming shortened V by 3 bases and J by 10 bases, and 14 bases separated the two germline ends. CDR1 and CDR2 (germline): DFQATT, SNEGSKA (reference sequence). This CDR3 comprises 12 residues. The CDR3 sequence is CSASRDPGAQYF. In DNA, the CDR3 is TGCAGTGCTAGTCGGGACCCGGGGGCGCAGTATTTT.

A remark on this clonotype: At one boundary the junction diverges from the germline segment, which might be a read error. The rearrangement joins TRBV4-3 to TRBJ2-5; TRBD1 agrees at 9 bases. The CDR3 runs to 15 residues. Per the germline V gene, CDR1 is LGHNA and CDR2 is YSLEER. CDR3 protein: CASSRTGAREETRYF. In DNA form, the CDR3 reads TGCGCCAGCAGCCGGACAGGGGCAAGGGAAGAGACCCGGTACTTC.

This sequence joins TRBV20-1 and TRBJ2-3, with 10 nucleotides matching TRBD2. J lost 3 bases, V lost 5 bases, and 5 bases had no gene match. Germline-derived CDR1 and CDR2 are DFQATT and SNEGSKA (reference sequence). CDR3 length: 14 amino acids. Written as DNA, the CDR3 is TGCAGTGCTCAGAAGCGGGAGGGTACAGATACGCAGTATTTT. This encodes CSAQKREGTDTQYF.

The gene calls are TRBV25-1 and TRBJ1-4; the D is unclear. Trimming removed 3 bases at V and 3 bases at J, with 11 bases between. Germline V gene sequence: CDR1 MGHDK, CDR2 SYGVNS. This CDR3 has 15 residues. The CDR3: CASSDQLGANEKLFF. In DNA, the CDR3 is TGTGCCAGCAGTGACCAACTTGGTGCTAATGAAAAACTGTTTTTT.

The chain recombines TRBV19 with TRBJ1-5; weak D call: TRBD1 (6 bases). Trimming cost V 5 bases and J 3 bases, with 20 bases left between them. Germline V gene sequence: CDR1 LNHDA, CDR2 SQIVND (reference sequence). This CDR3 is 17 amino acids long. The CDR3 DNA is TGTGCCAGTAGTTTCCGTCGAGGACAGACTATCAATCAGCCCCAGCATTTT. Translating it yields CASSFRRGQTINQPQHF. Full variable domain (rest looked up from reference TRBV19 and TRBJ1-5): DGGITQSPKYLFRKEGQNVTLSCEQNLNHDAMYWYRQDPGQGLRLIYYSQIVNDFQKGDIAEGYSVSREKKESFPLTVTSAQKNPTAFYLCASSFRRGQTINQPQHFGDGTRLSIL.

This clonotype was observed a few times. This chain links TRBV7-2 with TRBJ2-7; 16 nucleotides match TRBD2. The CDR3 has 17 residues. Losses at the gene ends were 3 bases for V and 0 bases for J; bases not matched to a gene: 2. CDR1 is SGHTA, CDR2 FQGNSA, per germline. The CDR3 is CASSFGTSGRASYEQYF. Written as DNA, the CDR3 is TGTGCCAGCAGCTTTGGGACTAGCGGGAGGGCCTCCTACGAGCAGTACTTC. The full variable domain, its missing parts supplied by reference TRBV7-2 and TRBJ2-7, is GAGVSQSPSNKVTEKGKDVELRCDPISGHTALYWYRQSLGQGLEFLIYFQGNSAPDKSGLPSDRFSAERTGGSVSTLTIQRTQQEDSAVYLCASSFGTSGRASYEQYFGPGTRLTVT.

This clonotype was picked up a small number of times. The chain carries TRBV7-2 and TRBJ2-1; the D is unclear. The germline CDR1 and CDR2 sequences are SGHTA and FQGNSA. This CDR3 comprises 13 residues. The ends were cut back, 5 bases at V and 9 bases at J, with 14 bases in the middle. The CDR3 here is CASSPEEHGEQFF. The CDR3 region has the DNA TGTGCCAGCAGCCCCGAGGAGCACGGTGAGCAGTTCTTC.

The V call is TRBV20-1, the J call TRBJ1-1, with TRBD1 identical over 7 bases. Trimming at V came to 3 bases and at J to 11 bases, leaving 9 bases not matched to a gene. Germline CDR1 and CDR2: DFQATT and SNEGSKA (reference sequence). This CDR3 spans 12 amino acids. The CDR3 coding sequence is TGCAGTGCTAGTGTCAGGGGGATGTGGGCTTTCTTT. As protein: CSASVRGMWAFF.

V gene TRBV4-2 combines with J gene TRBJ2-1; 10 bases match TRBD2. The CDR3 covers 16 residues. Germline V gives CDR1 LGHNA, CDR2 YNFKEQ. Germline trimming cut 1 base from V and 2 bases from J; bases unmatched to any gene: 2. The CDR3 DNA reads TGTGCCAGCAGCCAAGTGGGGACTAGCGCCTACAATGAGCAGTTCTTC. Translation gives CASSQVGTSAYNEQFF.

The V call is TRBV7-3, the J call TRBJ2-1, with 8 positions matching TRBD2. Germline CDR1 and CDR2: SGHTA and FQGTGA. J lost 6 bases, V lost 4 bases, and 11 bases had no gene match. The CDR3 spans 16 residues. As DNA, the CDR3 is TGTGCCAGCAGCTCTACGGGGGGGTCCCCTATCAATGAGCAGTTCTTC. It specifies CASSSTGGSPINEQFF.

Notes on this clonotype: One end of the junction is discordant with germline, which a read error may explain. This chain connects TRBV29-1 to TRBJ2-7; unclear D gene. The CDR3 length is 11 residues. From germline, CDR1 is SQVTM and CDR2 ANQGSEA. The CDR3 DNA reads as TGCAGCGGTGATTATAGAGGCGAGCAGCACTTC. Its protein is CSGDYRGEQHF.

This sequence joins TRBV7-2 and TRBJ2-6; 7 bases line up with TRBD1. Germline CDR1 is SGHTA and CDR2 is FQGNSA. With V trimmed by 7 bases and J by 4 bases, 4 bases remained unmatched. The CDR3 length is 14 residues. CDR3 protein: CASTPGGGANVLTF. The DNA for the CDR3 is TGTGCCAGCACCCCAGGGGGAGGGGCCAACGTCCTGACTTTC.

This sequence joins TRBV7-9 and TRBJ1-1, with a tentative D call TRBD1 (5 bases). The CDR3 extends over 20 amino acids. V shed 4 bases and J shed 4 bases, with 31 bases lying between them. Germline V lookup: CDR1 SEHNR, CDR2 FQNEAQ (reference sequence). The CDR3 sequence: CASSSWPKREGARESTEAFF. CDR3 sequence (DNA): TGTGCCAGCAGCTCGTGGCCTAAGAGAGAAGGGGCTAGGGAGAGCACTGAAGCTTTCTTT.

This clonotype was picked up one time. The rearrangement joins TRBV6-2 or TRBV6-3 to TRBJ2-3; D unclear. V shed 7 bases and J shed 6 bases, with 17 bases lying between them. The CDR3 runs to 14 residues. Germline CDR1 is MNHEY and CDR2 is SVGEGT. CDR3 in amino acids: CASTPSWGMDTQYF. CDR3 bases: TGTGCCAGCACTCCATCGTGGGGAATGGATACGCAGTATTTT.

This clonotype has only a few counts. This chain joins TRBV2 and TRBJ2-1, with a weak D call TRBD1 (6 bases). The CDR3 length is 14 residues. Germline-derived CDR1 and CDR2 are SNHLY and FYNNEI. V was trimmed by 6 bases and J by 8 bases, leaving 17 bases between them. The CDR3 DNA sequence: TGTGCCAGCAGGACACAGGGCCTTGGCGATGAGCAGTTCTTC. Its translation is CASRTQGLGDEQFF.

V is TRBV7-9 and J is TRBJ2-5, with TRBD2 as a possible D gene (6 bases). V lost 4 bases, J lost 4 bases, and 16 bases lay in between. Germline V gene data show CDR1 as SEHNR and CDR2 as FQNEAQ (reference sequence). The CDR3 is made up of 15 amino acids. CDR3 bases: TGTGCCAGCAGCTCCTGGGGCGGGGTTGGAGAGACCCAGTACTTC. Residues: CASSSWGGVGETQYF.

With respect to this clonotype: An end of the junction differs from the germline gene, which may be a read error. V is TRBV3-1 and J is TRBJ2-7; 11 bases are a match to TRBD1. Germline assignment: CDR1 LGHDT and CDR2 YNNKEL (reference sequence). This CDR3 spans 16 amino acids. In nucleotides, the CDR3 is TGTGCCGGCAGCCTAAACCCCGGGACAGGGGGCTACGAGCAGTACTTC. Translation gives CAGSLNPGTGGYEQYF.

This clonotype was picked up a small number of times. Written as DNA, the CDR3 is TGTGCCAGCAGCTTAGACGGGGAATATGGCTACACCTTC. Its translation: CASSLDGEYGYTF. The chain employs TRBV7-2 and TRBJ1-2; no firm D call. V was pared by 1 base and J by 5 bases, with 8 bases between. This CDR3 contains 13 residues. The germline gives CDR1 SGHTA, CDR2 FQGNSA. The full variable domain, with the rest looked up from reference TRBV7-2 and TRBJ1-2, is GAGVSQSPSNKVTEKGKDVELRCDPISGHTALYWYRQSLGQGLEFLIYFQGNSAPDKSGLPSDRFSAERTGGSVSTLTIQRTQQEDSAVYLCASSLDGEYGYTFGSGTRLTVV.

The chain couples TRBV5-1 to TRBJ2-3; 9 bases align to TRBD2. Germline V gene data show CDR1 as SGHRS and CDR2 as YFSETQ. The V and J ends lost 3 bases and 1 base, in that order; junction bases with no gene match: 6. This CDR3 is built from 16 residues. The CDR3 protein is CASSSLSGGRTDTQYF. Here the CDR3 DNA reads TGCGCCAGCAGCTCCCTCAGCGGGGGGCGCACAGATACGCAGTATTTT.

In its sample, this clonotype was seen a few times. The chain couples TRBV5-1 to TRBJ1-4; D unclear. This CDR3 comprises 15 residues. The V gene lost 2 bases and the J gene lost 6 bases, with 14 bases spanning the gap. Germline assignment: CDR1 SGHRS and CDR2 YFSETQ. The CDR3 sequence is CASSFTWAADEKLFF. CDR3 in DNA: TGCGCCAGCAGCTTTACTTGGGCGGCTGATGAAAAACTGTTTTTT.

On this clonotype itself: Germline and junction disagree at one end, which may indicate a read error. The CDR3, as DNA: TGTGCCAGCATCGAACGACTAGCGGGTATTACGAGTTACAATGAGCAGTTCTTT. It yields the protein CASIERLAGITSYNEQFF. V gene TRBV6-2 or TRBV6-3 combines with J gene TRBJ2-1; TRBD2 agrees at 10 bases. The CDR3 is 18 residues long. CDR1 is MNHEY, CDR2 SVGEGT, per germline.

This clonotype has only a few counts. This sequence joins TRBV27 and TRBJ2-5; unclear D gene. Gene TRBJ2-7 matches the end of the DNA better, so the J call may be wrong. The CDR3 has 14 residues. Germline CDR1 reads MNHEY; CDR2 reads SMNVEV (reference sequence). CDR3 in DNA: TGTGCCAGCAGCCCGTCAGGCTCTAAATACGAGCAGTACTTC. Residues: CASSPSGSKYEQYF.

This clonotype came up a few times. CDR3 bases: TGCGCCAGCAGCTTGGTTCGCGGCAGGGCTTACAATGAGCAGTTCTTC. Its translation: CASSLVRGRAYNEQFF. The chain has TRBV5-1 and TRBJ2-1; tentatively, D is TRBD1 (5 bases). Between the trimmed V and J ends, which lost 0 bases and 4 bases, there was a span of 14 bases. This CDR3 is built from 16 residues. Germline V gene lookup returns CDR1 SGHRS and CDR2 YFSETQ. The entire variable domain, with the rest obtained from reference TRBV5-1 and TRBJ2-1, is as follows: KAGVTQTPRYLIKTRGQQVTLSCSPISGHRSVSWYQQTPGQGLQFLFEYFSETQRNKGNFPGRFSGRQFSNSRSEMNVSTLELGDSALYLCASSLVRGRAYNEQFFGPGTRLTVL.

The chain combines TRBV14 with TRBJ2-4; D might be TRBD1 or TRBD2, each matching 6 bases. There are 17 residues in the CDR3. Germline V gives CDR1 SGHDN, CDR2 FVKESK. Trimming took 4 bases from V and 6 from J, leaving 22 bases between them. The CDR3 DNA follows: TGTGCCAGCAGCCCCCTGTGGGGGGCTGTAGCCGGAAACATTCAGTACTTC. Translation gives CASSPLWGAVAGNIQYF. Full variable domain (rest looked up from reference TRBV14 and TRBJ2-4): EAGVTQFPSHSVIEKGQTVTLRCDPISGHDNLYWYRRVMGKEIKFLLHFVKESKQDESGMPNNRFLAERTGGTYSTLKVQPAELEDSGVYFCASSPLWGAVAGNIQYFGAGTRLSVL.

This clonotype is termed medium-sized. The chain combines TRBV28 with TRBJ2-5, with 9 nucleotides matching TRBD2. Germline CDR1 is MDHEN and CDR2 is SYDVKM. The CDR3 has 15 amino acids. The V and J ends lost 3 bases and 6 bases, in that order; junction bases with no gene match: 8. As DNA, the CDR3 is TGTGCCAGCAGTTTGAGTCTAGCGGGGCACAAGACCCAGTACTTC. Translating it yields CASSLSLAGHKTQYF. The variable domain in full, with the rest retrieved from reference TRBV28 and TRBJ2-5, is DVKVTQSSRYLVKRTGEKVFLECVQDMDHENMFWYRQDPGLGLRLIYFSYDVKMKEKGDIPEGYSVSREKKERFSLILESASTNQTSMYLCASSLSLAGHKTQYFGPGTRLLVL.